A single sample gave rise to the 23 T cell receptor beta chains below, sequenced in a study of T-cell reconstitution after alpha-beta-depleted transplantation in children. This sample's TCRbeta library carried unique molecular identifier barcodes. One entry per CDR3 protein results from TCRdb running MiXCR on the PCR reads. The sample contains hundreds of thousands of distinct CDR3 sequences, around 10% of which appear only once. Here the sequenced sample was PBMCs, taken before TCRalphabeta/CD19-depleted stem cell transplant. The source of these receptors is a boy under two years old with acute myeloid leukemia, due to receive a stem cell transplant.

This clonotype was observed a few times. This chain links TRBV20-1 with TRBJ2-6, with D unresolved. The germline V and J ends were trimmed by 4 bases and 1 base, with 11 bases remaining between them. The CDR3 consists of 15 residues. Germline CDR1 DFQATT, CDR2 SNEGSKA (reference sequence). For the CDR3, the DNA is TGCAGTGCTACCGGGCGGATTTCTGGGGCCAACGTCCTGACTTTC. This gives the protein CSATGRISGANVLTF.

The chain carries TRBV27 and TRBJ2-7; D is ambiguous. Looked up from germline, CDR1 is MNHEY and CDR2 is SMNVEV (reference sequence). V lost 6 bases and J lost 0, with 3 bases in between. The CDR3 consists of 11 residues. For the CDR3, the DNA is TGTGCCAGCAGACACTCCTACGAGCAGTACTTC. Protein: CASRHSYEQYF.

This clonotype has ten or more counts. The chain links TRBV5-1 to TRBJ2-1; D call uncertain. V lost 0 bases and J 9 bases, leaving 4 bases between the germline ends. The germline CDR1 and CDR2 sequences are SGHRS and YFSETQ. The CDR3 is 11 amino acids. CDR3: CASSLGGEQFF. The DNA of the CDR3 is TGCGCCAGCAGCTTGGGAGGTGAGCAGTTCTTC. Supplemented by reference TRBV5-1 and TRBJ2-1, the full variable domain reads KAGVTQTPRYLIKTRGQQVTLSCSPISGHRSVSWYQQTPGQGLQFLFEYFSETQRNKGNFPGRFSGRQFSNSRSEMNVSTLELGDSALYLCASSLGGEQFFGPGTRLTVL.

This clonotype was counted many times. The chain employs TRBV7-8 and TRBJ2-1; 7 bases are shared with TRBD2. J lost 3 bases, V lost 4 bases, and 3 bases had no gene match. Germline CDR1 reads SGHVS; CDR2 reads FQNEAQ. The CDR3 covers 14 residues. CDR3 protein: CASSSERGYNEQFF. CDR3 coding DNA: TGTGCCAGCAGCTCGGAGCGGGGCTACAATGAGCAGTTCTTC.

This clonotype came up many times. The CDR3 nucleotides are TGTGCCAGCAGTTACCAGCTGAGCCCTAGAAACACCATATATTTT. Protein: CASSYQLSPRNTIYF. The J gene is TRBJ1-3, the V gene TRBV6-5, with D unresolved. CDR1 is MNHEY and CDR2 is SVGAGI in the germline V gene. CDR3 size: 15 residues. Deletions cut 2 bases from V and 5 bases from J, with 13 bases between.

This clonotype occurred many times. The chain has TRBV5-6 and TRBJ2-7; D call uncertain. This CDR3 spans 14 amino acids. V lost 2 bases and J 2 bases, leaving 11 bases between the germline ends. The V gene's germline CDR1 is SGHDT and CDR2 YYEEEE. The CDR3 nucleotides read TGTGCCAGCAGCTTAGCCGGTTATACCTACGAGCAGTACTTC. This codes for CASSLAGYTYEQYF.

This clonotype was recorded a few times. The chain combines TRBV10-3 with TRBJ2-7, with no clear D. The CDR3 runs to 15 residues. Deletions cut 8 bases from V and 0 bases from J, with 17 bases between. CDR1 is ENHRY, CDR2 SYGVKD, per germline. The CDR3 DNA reads as TGTGCCATCTTGGACCCAGGACCCTTCTCCTACGAGCAGTACTTC. This translates into CAILDPGPFSYEQYF.

This clonotype came up many times. This chain uses TRBV6-6 with TRBJ2-3; TRBD2 matches 9 bases. In germline, CDR1 is MNHNY, CDR2 SVGAGI (reference sequence). This CDR3 region has 15 residues. J was trimmed by 2 bases and V by 3 bases; bases with no gene match: 3. The CDR3 is CASSYGGLATDTQYF. In DNA, the CDR3 is TGTGCCAGCAGTTATGGGGGACTAGCCACAGATACGCAGTATTTT.

The chain is built from TRBV4-1 and TRBJ2-1; TRBD1 matches at 7 bases. There are 15 residues in the CDR3. J lost 6 bases, V lost 4 bases, and 9 bases had no gene match. Germline CDR1 and CDR2: MGHRA and YSYEKL. The CDR3 coding sequence is TGCGCCAGCAGCCGGGGACAGCCGAGAGGCAATGAGCAGTTCTTC. This translates into CASSRGQPRGNEQFF.

This clonotype was found many times. The chain carries TRBV7-9 and TRBJ1-4; no clear D gene. CDR1 is SEHNR and CDR2 is FQNEAQ in the germline V gene (reference sequence). The length of the CDR3 is 16 residues. The V gene lost 5 bases and the J gene lost 0 bases, with 13 bases spanning the gap. The CDR3 DNA is TGTGCCAGCAGCCAGACCCCGGGCGCAACTAATGAAAAACTGTTTTTT. This gives the protein CASSQTPGATNEKLFF.

There are many counts of this clonotype. The chain has TRBV20-1 and TRBJ2-7, with 9 bases fitting TRBD2. The V segment lost 6 bases and the J segment 5 bases; nucleotides outside the gene matches: 8. The CDR3 has 13 residues. The germline V gene encodes CDR1 DFQATT and CDR2 SNEGSKA (reference sequence). DNA for the CDR3: TGCAGTGCCCTTAGCGGGAGCGGCGACGAGCAGTACTTC. Protein product: CSALSGSGDEQYF.

This clonotype was seen ten or more times. The chain combines TRBV14 with TRBJ2-7, with 9 nucleotides matching TRBD2. The V and J ends lost 0 bases and 7 bases, in that order; junction bases with no gene match: 16. CDR3 size: 18 residues. Germline CDR1 and CDR2: SGHDN and FVKESK. Here the CDR3 DNA reads TGTGCCAGCAGCCAAGATAACCTCCGGGCGGGGGGGCCGGGGGAGCAGTACTTC. Translated: CASSQDNLRAGGPGEQYF.

Ten or more counts support this clonotype. The junction departs from germline at one end; a sequencing error may be responsible. The V and J genes are TRBV29-1 and TRBJ2-3; D may be TRBD1 (5 bases). The germline V gene encodes CDR1 SQVTM and CDR2 ANQGSEA. CDR3 size: 12 residues. The CDR3 DNA sequence: TGCAGCGTTGAAGATAGGTGGGCCGAAGGGGATTTT. Protein product: CSVEDRWAEGDF.

This clonotype was seen many times. The chain has TRBV7-3 and TRBJ2-6; D remains unclear. Germline CDR1 and CDR2: SGHTA and FQGTGA. The CDR3 is 13 amino acids. The germline V and J ends were trimmed by 5 bases and 4 bases, with 6 bases remaining between them. Here the CDR3 DNA reads TGTGCCAGCAGCGAGCTAGGGGCCAACGTCCTGACTTTC. This sequence encodes CASSELGANVLTF.

This clonotype was seen a handful of times. The J gene is TRBJ2-1, the V gene TRBV6-1, with 7 bases that match TRBD2. The CDR3 consists of 15 residues. Germline V CDR1 and CDR2: MNHNS, SASEGT. V lost 8 bases, J lost 0 bases, and 7 bases stayed unmatched. DNA for the CDR3: TGTGCCAGCGGGAGGGAGACGAGCTCCTACAATGAGCAGTTCTTC. The encoded protein is CASGRETSSYNEQFF.

There are a few counts of this clonotype. This chain uses TRBV7-8 with TRBJ2-5; possible D gene TRBD1, 6 bases. Germline CDR1 SGHVS, CDR2 FQNEAQ. The CDR3 has 12 amino acids. V was clipped by 5 bases and J by 12 bases, with 16 bases between them. The CDR3 spells CASSPGQGFEYF. CDR3 nucleotides: TGTGCCAGCAGCCCCGGTCAGGGGTTCGAGTACTTC.

This clonotype was seen repeatedly, ten times or more. The chain combines TRBV3-1 with TRBJ1-1, with TRBD1 matching 9 bases. Trimming cost V 4 bases and J 5 bases; bases outside gene matches: 5. Germline values: CDR1 LGHDT, CDR2 YNNKEL (reference sequence). The CDR3 sequence is 14 residues long. CDR3 residues: CASSRRDRATEAFF. CDR3 sequence (DNA): TGTGCCAGCAGCCGGAGGGACAGGGCGACTGAAGCTTTCTTT.

This chain uses TRBV20-1 with TRBJ1-5, with D perhaps TRBD1 (6 bases). Germline CDR1 is DFQATT and CDR2 is SNEGSKA (reference sequence). Trimming stripped 0 bases from V and 6 bases from J, with 15 bases between. The CDR3 extends over 15 amino acids. CDR3 nucleotide sequence: TGCAGTGCTAGAGATCCCAGGGGCCGGGGTCAGCCCCAGCATTTT. It encodes CSARDPRGRGQPQHF.

This clonotype was found a few times. The chain joins TRBV18 to TRBJ2-7; possible D gene TRBD1, 5 bases. CDR1 and CDR2 (germline): KGHSH, LQKENI. V lost 4 bases, J lost 1 base, and 20 bases lay in between. This CDR3 is 17 amino acids long. CDR3 residues: CASSLNLGAVLSYEQYF. The DNA for the CDR3 is TGTGCCAGCTCACTCAATCTAGGGGCGGTGTTATCCTACGAGCAGTACTTC.

This clonotype was counted many times. This rearrangement joins TRBV9 to TRBJ2-1, with a possible D match to TRBD1 (5 bases). Germline V gene lookup returns CDR1 SGDLS and CDR2 YYNGEE. The CDR3 has 15 amino acids. V gave up 0 bases and J gave up 3 bases, with 10 bases separating them. CDR3 sequence reads: CASSVGWGHYNEQFF. The CDR3 DNA reads as TGTGCCAGCAGCGTAGGGTGGGGCCACTACAATGAGCAGTTCTTC. The whole variable domain, remainder taken from reference TRBV9 and TRBJ2-1, is DSGVTQTPKHLITATGQRVTLRCSPRSGDLSVYWYQQSLDQGLQFLIQYYNGEERAKGNILERFSAQQFPDLHSELNLSSLELGDSALYFCASSVGWGHYNEQFFGPGTRLTVL.

As concerns this clonotype: This may arise from a read error, as a much more abundant clone is one base away. The chain carries TRBV28 and TRBJ2-7; D is perhaps TRBD1 or TRBD2 (5 bases each). The CDR3 extends over 14 amino acids. Germline loops: CDR1 MDHEN, CDR2 SYDVKM. The CDR3 DNA sequence: TGTGCCAGCAGTTCCGGGACGGATTCCTGCGAGCAGTACTTC. Amino acid sequence: CASSSGTDSCEQYF. Drawing the rest from reference TRBV28 and TRBJ2-7, the complete variable domain is DVKVTQSSRYLVKRTGEKVFLECVQDMDHENMFWYRQDPGLGLRLIYFSYDVKMKEKGDIPEGYSVSREKKERFSLILESASTNQTSMYLCASSSGTDSCEQYFGPGTRLTVT.

The rearrangement joins TRBV7-2 to TRBJ2-3; no clear D. This CDR3 region has 15 residues. The V gene's germline CDR1 is SGHTA and CDR2 FQGNSA. The V end lost 4 bases, the J end lost 3 bases, and 14 bases lay between the germline ends. The CDR3, as DNA: TGTGCCAGCAGCTCCCGTTCGGGCCGGACAGATACGCAGTATTTT. This sequence encodes CASSSRSGRTDTQYF.

CDR3 bases: TGCAGTGCTAGCGGGACTAGCGGGAGCACCTTCACAGATACGCAGTATTTT. This gives the protein CSASGTSGSTFTDTQYF. The rearrangement links TRBV20-1 to TRBJ2-3; 14 positions match TRBD2. The CDR3 sequence is 17 residues long. The J segment lost 2 bases and the V segment lost 3 bases, leaving 7 bases of the junction unmatched. The germline V gene encodes CDR1 DFQATT and CDR2 SNEGSKA (reference sequence).